This TCR beta chain comes out of a study of tissue T cells after allogeneic stem cell transplantation. Study-level points and caveats: Only a limited share of tissue TCRs appeared in blood or spleen. Anatomically similar tissues had similar TCR repertoires within each patient. Few T cell clones were shared across patients, but motif clusters showed tissue-specific shared signatures.

This clone was seen more than once but under ten times. Its cognate antigen is unknown. The gene names here belong to mouse. The read terminates 1 residue before the CDR3 end, so the remaining end is supplied by the germline J gene. Germline loops: CDR1 NNHNN, CDR2 SYGAGS (reference sequence). The trim removed 1 base at V and 7 bases at J, leaving 5 bases unmatched. The CDR3 has 13 residues. Described time point: mouse harvest day 14 after allogeneic transplant. The graft held 10^6 splenic CD5+ T cells and 10^7 T-cell-depleted bone marrow cells. Profiling relied on immunoSEQ multiplex PCR, and the TCRdb table lists in-frame clones only, not all of them. Of some 2,000 clones in the sample, under 55% were seen once.

Sequences were obtained from liver tissue. The clonotype originates from a female BALB/c mouse given C57BL/6 T cells with graft-versus-host disease after an allogeneic hematopoietic cell transplant. This chain links TRBV13-2 with TRBJ2-7; TRBD1 matches 7 bases. Partial CDR3 DNA: TGTGCCAGCGGTGATAAACAGGGGTGGGAACAGTAC. It is translated as CASGDKQGWEQY. The whole CDR3 is CASGDKQGWEQYF.